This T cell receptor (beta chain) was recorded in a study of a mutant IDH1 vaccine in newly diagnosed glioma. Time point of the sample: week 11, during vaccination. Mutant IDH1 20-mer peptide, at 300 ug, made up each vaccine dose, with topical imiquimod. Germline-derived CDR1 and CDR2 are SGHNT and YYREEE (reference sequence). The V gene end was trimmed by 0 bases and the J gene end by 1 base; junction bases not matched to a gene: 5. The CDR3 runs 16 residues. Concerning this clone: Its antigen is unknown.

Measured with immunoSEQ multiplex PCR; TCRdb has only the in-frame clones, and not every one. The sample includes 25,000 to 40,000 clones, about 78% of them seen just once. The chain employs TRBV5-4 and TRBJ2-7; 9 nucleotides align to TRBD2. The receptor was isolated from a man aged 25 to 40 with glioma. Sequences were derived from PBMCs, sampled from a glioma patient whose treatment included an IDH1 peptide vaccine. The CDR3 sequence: CASSLEGSGSSYEQYF. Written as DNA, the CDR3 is TGTGCCAGCAGCTTGGAAGGTAGCGGGAGTTCCTACGAGCAGTACTTC. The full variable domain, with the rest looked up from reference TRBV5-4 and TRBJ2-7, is ETGVTQSPTHLIKTRGQQVTLRCSSQSGHNTVSWYQQALGQGPQFIFQYYREEENGRGNFPPRFSGLQFPNYSSELNVNALELDDSALYLCASSLEGSGSSYEQYFGPGTRLTVT.